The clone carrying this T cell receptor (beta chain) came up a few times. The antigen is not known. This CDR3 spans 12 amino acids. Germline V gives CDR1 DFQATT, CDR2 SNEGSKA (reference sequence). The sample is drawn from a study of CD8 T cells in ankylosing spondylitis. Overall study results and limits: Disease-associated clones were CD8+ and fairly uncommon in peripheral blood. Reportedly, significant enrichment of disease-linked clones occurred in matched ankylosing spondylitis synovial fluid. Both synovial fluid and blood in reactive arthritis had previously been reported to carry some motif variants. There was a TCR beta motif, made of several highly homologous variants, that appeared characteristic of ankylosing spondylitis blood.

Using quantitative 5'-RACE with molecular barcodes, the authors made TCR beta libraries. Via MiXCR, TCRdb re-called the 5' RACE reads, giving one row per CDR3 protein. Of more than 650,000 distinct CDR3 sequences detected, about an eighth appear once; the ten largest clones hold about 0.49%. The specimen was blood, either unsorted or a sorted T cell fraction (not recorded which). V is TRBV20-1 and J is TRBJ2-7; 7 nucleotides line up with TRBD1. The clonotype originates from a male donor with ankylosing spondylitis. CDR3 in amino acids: CSTSGTVYEQYF. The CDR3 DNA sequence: TGCAGCACTTCCGGGACAGTCTACGAGCAGTACTTC.